Listed below are T cell receptor beta chains from one sample, sequenced in a study of T cells in Graves' hyperthyroidism and ophthalmopathy. TCRdb fed the multiplex PCR reads into MiXCR, producing one record per CDR3 protein. The sample holds approximately 530,000 distinct CDR3 sequences, nearly 20% seen once. Sequences were obtained from blood. These receptors all come from a man aged 35 to 55 with Graves' ophthalmopathy. Both conserved end residues are part of each CDR3. The D gene is left open where the match is weak. Some rows have no size entry. The others give once, few or many, or a class for an expanded clone.

d_gene,v_gene,abundance,j_gene,CDR3aa,CDR3nt
NA,TRBV7-9,few,TRBJ1-1,CASSPTTGSWTEAFF,TGTGCCAGCAGCCCCACCACAGGGTCTTGGACTGAAGCTTTCTTT
TRBD1,TRBV18,NA,TRBJ2-4,CASDQGAGNIQYF,TGTGCCAGCGACCAGGGGGCGGGAAACATTCAGTACTTC
NA,TRBV20-1,many,TRBJ2-3,CSARDSSTDTQYF,TGCAGTGCTAGGGACAGCAGCACAGATACGCAGTATTTT
NA,TRBV5-4,NA,TRBJ2-2,CASSFRGLDGELFF,TGTGCCAGCAGCTTCCGAGGGCTTGACGGGGAGCTGTTTTTT
NA,TRBV7-9,few,TRBJ1-2,CASVGSDGYTF,TGTGCCAGCGTAGGGTCGGATGGCTACACCTTC
NA,TRBV6-2/TRBV6-3,many,TRBJ2-7,CASSRWDGAYEQYF,TGTGCCAGCAGTAGATGGGACGGAGCCTACGAGCAGTACTTC
TRBD1,TRBV14,NA,TRBJ1-2,CASSQDRAGGYGYTF,TGTGCCAGCAGCCAAGATCGGGCAGGGGGGTATGGCTACACCTTC
TRBD1,TRBV7-9,NA,TRBJ2-3,CASSETGATDTQYF,TGTGCCAGCAGCGAGACAGGGGCCACAGATACGCAGTATTTT
NA,TRBV7-9,NA,TRBJ2-7,CASGQGAYEQYF,TGTGCCAGCGGTCAGGGAGCCTACGAGCAGTACTTC
TRBD2,TRBV2,few,TRBJ2-7,CASSDLAGGEQYF,TGTGCCAGCAGTGATTTGGCCGGGGGGGAGCAGTACTTC
NA,TRBV12-3/TRBV12-4,NA,TRBJ1-2,CASRWSGGFYGYTF,TGTGCCAGCAGATGGTCTGGGGGTTTCTATGGCTACACCTTC
NA,TRBV20-1,NA,TRBJ2-5,CSAGPSQETQYF,TGCAGTGCTGGGCCCTCTCAAGAGACCCAGTACTTC
NA,TRBV29-1,NA,TRBJ2-2,CSVVIRVPGELFF,TGCAGCGTGGTAATTAGAGTTCCCGGGGAGCTGTTTTTT
NA,TRBV28,few,TRBJ2-3,CASRPRGTTDTQYF,TGTGCCAGCAGGCCACGGGGGACGACAGATACGCAGTATTTT
TRBD1,TRBV7-8,NA,TRBJ2-7,CASSLAPGDRPYEQYF,TGTGCCAGCAGCTTAGCGCCCGGGGACAGGCCCTACGAGCAGTACTTC
NA,TRBV13,few,TRBJ2-1,CASSARKNEQFF,TGTGCCAGCAGCGCTAGGAAGAATGAGCAGTTCTTC
TRBD2,TRBV24-1,few,TRBJ2-1,CATSDPGLAGGNEQFF,TGTGCCACCAGTGACCCCGGACTAGCGGGAGGGAATGAGCAGTTCTTC
TRBD2,TRBV5-1,many,TRBJ2-3,CASSFDIAGPTDTQYF,TGCGCCAGCAGCTTCGATATAGCGGGTCCCACAGATACGCAGTATTTT
TRBD2,TRBV11-2,NA,TRBJ2-1,CASSLFRGEQFF,TGTGCCAGCAGTCTCTTTCGGGGGGAACAGTTCTTC
NA,TRBV12-3/TRBV12-4,few,TRBJ2-1,CASSPRGDIYNEQFF,TGTGCCAGCAGTCCTAGGGGGGATATATACAATGAGCAGTTCTTC
TRBD1,TRBV5-1,many,TRBJ2-3,CASSLGQGPEDTQYF,TGCGCCAGCAGCTTGGGACAGGGGCCTGAAGATACGCAGTATTTT
NA,TRBV9,NA,TRBJ2-5,CASSAGAVFQETQYF,TGTGCCAGCAGCGCTGGAGCAGTCTTCCAAGAGACCCAGTACTTC
NA,TRBV20-1,few,TRBJ2-5,CSAAGVSLMETQYF,TGCAGTGCCGCAGGGGTCAGCCTGATGGAGACCCAGTACTTC
NA,TRBV28,NA,TRBJ1-6,CASRVTSGRYNSPLHF,TGTGCCAGCAGAGTCACGTCGGGACGCTATAATTCACCCCTCCACTTT
NA,TRBV30,many,TRBJ1-1,CAWSPPNTEAFF,TGTGCCTGGAGTCCACCGAACACTGAAGCTTTCTTT
NA,TRBV20-1,many,TRBJ1-1,CSARGSGGVNTEAFF,TGCAGTGCTAGAGGATCGGGCGGCGTGAACACTGAAGCTTTCTTT
NA,TRBV19,few,TRBJ1-2,CASSFEQGDGYTF,TGTGCCAGTAGTTTTGAACAGGGCGATGGCTACACCTTC
NA,TRBV6-2/TRBV6-3,NA,TRBJ1-1,CASRERVNTEAFF,TGTGCCAGCAGGGAGAGGGTGAACACTGAAGCTTTCTTT
TRBD2,TRBV4-3,NA,TRBJ2-3,CASSQTSGTRDTQYF,TGCGCCAGCAGCCAGACTAGCGGGACTAGAGATACGCAGTATTTT
NA,TRBV5-6,few,TRBJ2-6,CASSLTGRSGANVLTF,TGTGCCAGCAGCTTGACTGGACGCTCTGGGGCCAACGTCCTGACTTTC
NA,TRBV4-1,NA,TRBJ2-4,CASSQVHPRYHIQYF,TGCGCCAGCAGCCAAGTCCACCCCCGCTACCACATTCAGTACTTC
TRBD1,TRBV2,few,TRBJ2-2,CASRMDRGYTGELFF,TGTGCCAGCAGGATGGACAGGGGGTACACCGGGGAGCTGTTTTTT
NA,TRBV27,few,TRBJ2-5,CASSTPGHSQYF,TGTGCCAGCAGTACCCCGGGACATTCTCAGTACTTC
NA,TRBV7-9,many,TRBJ2-5,CASSFDGQLETQYF,TGTGCCAGCAGCTTCGATGGACAGTTAGAGACCCAGTACTTC
NA,TRBV12-3/TRBV12-4,many,TRBJ2-7,CASSLNGLNEQYF,TGTGCCAGCAGTTTGAACGGCCTGAACGAGCAGTACTTC
NA,TRBV28,few,TRBJ1-3,CASSLIGSAPSGNTIYF,TGTGCCAGCAGTTTAATTGGGTCCGCCCCCTCTGGAAACACCATATATTTT
TRBD1,TRBV20-1,few,TRBJ2-1,CSAVWYRTGGLDEQFF,TGCAGTGCAGTCTGGTATAGGACAGGGGGATTAGATGAGCAGTTCTTC
NA,TRBV24-1,NA,TRBJ2-3,CATSEADTQYF,TGTGCCACCAGTGAGGCGGATACGCAGTATTTT
NA,TRBV28,many,TRBJ2-7,CASSPRVAGITSYEQYF,TGTGCCAGCAGTCCTAGGGTGGCCGGTATCACCTCCTACGAGCAGTACTTC
NA,TRBV19,few,TRBJ1-5,CASGSLSRDQPQHF,TGTGCCAGTGGTTCCTTAAGTCGGGATCAGCCCCAGCATTTT
NA,TRBV6-2/TRBV6-3,NA,TRBJ1-1,CASSYQPYGTEAFF,TGTGCCAGCAGTTACCAACCTTATGGCACTGAAGCTTTCTTT
TRBD2,TRBV7-9,many,TRBJ2-1,CASSPITSGSGNEQFF,TGTGCCAGCAGCCCCATAACTAGCGGGAGCGGAAATGAGCAGTTCTTC
NA,TRBV6-1,few,TRBJ2-3,CASSSVNSQYF,TGTGCCAGCAGTAGTGTTAACTCGCAGTATTTT
NA,TRBV7-8,NA,TRBJ2-5,CASSKTLDQETQYF,TGTGCCAGCAGCAAGACGCTGGATCAAGAGACCCAGTACTTC
TRBD1,TRBV6-1,few,TRBJ2-7,CASSEDRVSYEQYF,TGTGCCAGCAGTGAGGACAGGGTTTCCTACGAGCAGTACTTC
NA,TRBV20-1,many,TRBJ2-5,CSADSSWGETQYF,TGCAGTGCCGACTCATCCTGGGGGGAGACCCAGTACTTC
TRBD1,TRBV4-1,NA,TRBJ1-6,CASSQEGTGNSPLHF,TGCGCCAGCAGCCAAGAGGGGACAGGGAATTCACCCCTCCACTTT
NA,TRBV9,NA,TRBJ1-3,CASSLTRGGTGNTIYF,TGTGCCAGCAGTTTGACCCGTGGTGGGACTGGAAACACCATATATTTT
TRBD2,TRBV12-3/TRBV12-4,many,TRBJ2-3,CASSLVGGAADTQYF,TGTGCCAGCAGTTTAGTCGGGGGGGCCGCAGATACGCAGTATTTT
TRBD1,TRBV2,NA,TRBJ2-1,CASRWTGSYNEQFF,TGTGCCAGCAGATGGACAGGGTCCTACAATGAGCAGTTCTTC
TRBD2,TRBV5-6,NA,TRBJ2-5,CASSLSGAGGETQYF,TGTGCCAGCAGTCTGAGCGGGGCGGGTGGGGAGACCCAGTACTTC
TRBD1,TRBV7-9,few,TRBJ1-2,CASTPLDRGPNYGYTF,TGTGCCAGCACCCCACTCGACAGGGGGCCTAACTATGGCTACACCTTC
NA,TRBV7-6,NA,TRBJ2-5,CASSQGGQQETQYF,TGTGCCAGCAGCCAAGGGGGTCAGCAAGAGACCCAGTACTTC
NA,TRBV20-1,many,TRBJ2-1,CSARSEASPQQFF,TGCAGTGCTCGCTCCGAGGCTAGCCCTCAGCAGTTCTTC